This T cell receptor (beta chain) came from a study of blood T cell dynamics during melanoma immunotherapy. This CDR3 is 12 amino acids long. The V gene lost 6 bases and the J gene lost 1 base, with 6 bases spanning the gap. Per the germline V gene, CDR1 is MNHNY and CDR2 is SVGAGI (reference sequence). This sample's time point: week 3, after first cycle of checkpoint inhibitor. Sampling occurred pretreatment (T0) and at week 3 (W3), after cycle one of checkpoint blockade. Produced via immunoSEQ multiplex PCR; TCRdb's table is partial and in-frame only. Of some 13,000 clones listed, around 86% are singletons. With respect to this clone: What it binds is unknown.

General study results and limits: It remained unknown if the driving T cell clones were melanoma-specific. PBMC repertoires of eventual disease-control patients split at W3 into clonality or diversity gains.

The sequencing here drew on blood, taken from a patient treated with checkpoint blockade. V usage is TRBV6-6 and J usage is TRBJ1-2; D not certain. This receptor was taken from a human donor with melanoma. The CDR3 loop reads CASRSLNYGYTF. The DNA of the CDR3 is TGTGCCAGCAGGTCCCTTAACTATGGCTACACCTTC.